One sample yielded the 6 T cell receptor beta chains listed below, sequenced in a study of cytomegalovirus exposure and HLA in healthy donors. 13 Jbeta primers and 60 Vbeta primers were used for the PCR. Some clones are missing from TCRdb's copy, which holds only in-frame ones; the method was immunoSEQ multiplex PCR. The sample has 98,000 or so clones; roughly 80% are singletons. Source material: PBMCs. The receptors stem from a man aged 55 to 70 in good health and CMV-seropositive.

The rearrangement uses TRBV5-4 and TRBJ2-3, with D perhaps TRBD1 (6 bases). This CDR3 is built from 14 residues. Germline CDR1 is SGHNT and CDR2 is YYREEE (reference sequence). V was cut by 4 bases and J by 2 bases, with 11 bases left in between. The CDR3 spells CASSTDSSTDTQYF. CDR3 coding DNA: TGTGCCAGCAGCACGGACAGTTCCACAGATACGCAGTATTTT.

The rearrangement joins TRBV6-4 to TRBJ2-1; 9 bases match TRBD2. CDR3 length equals 18 residues. Germline assignment: CDR1 MRHNA and CDR2 SNTAGT. V was pared by 0 bases and J by 1 base, with 7 bases of the junction left unmatched. CDR3 in DNA: TGTGCCAGCAGTGACTCCCCCTGCGGGGGGGGATCCTACAATGAGCAGTTCTTC. This translates into CASSDSPCGGGSYNEQFF.

The V call is TRBV11-2, the J call TRBJ2-7, with D perhaps TRBD1 (6 bases). Per germline, CDR1 SGHAT and CDR2 FQNNGV. V dropped 0 bases and J dropped 3 bases, with 12 bases sitting between them. This CDR3 comprises 15 residues. CDR3 loop: CASSLDRGKGYEQYF. Written as DNA, the CDR3 is TGTGCCAGCAGCTTAGACAGGGGAAAGGGCTACGAGCAGTACTTC.

The count of this clone is one. V is TRBV11-2 and J is TRBJ2-1, with a weak D call TRBD2 (6 bases). Between the trimmed V and J ends, which lost 3 bases and 10 bases, there was a span of 16 bases. Germline V gene data show CDR1 as SGHAT and CDR2 as FQNNGV. There are 14 residues in the CDR3. CDR3 nucleotide sequence: TGTGCCAGCAGCTTGTTGGCTAGCGTCGGGGAGCAGTTCTTC. It codes for CASSLLASVGEQFF.

The chain uses TRBV4-3 and TRBJ1-2, with 8 bases matching TRBD1. V was clipped by 3 bases and J by 2 bases; unmatched bases: 8. Germline CDR1 and CDR2: LGHNA and YSLEER. CDR3 size: 16 residues. Written as DNA, the CDR3 is TGCGCCAGCAGCCATGGGACAGGAGGTTCGAACTATGGCTACACCTTC. The encoded protein is CASSHGTGGSNYGYTF.

The J gene is TRBJ2-2, the V gene TRBV12-5; TRBD1 matches at 9 bases. The germline gives CDR1 LGHNT, CDR2 FRNRAP. The V and J ends lost 0 bases and 2 bases, in that order; junction bases with no gene match: 10. The CDR3 spans 19 residues. CDR3 loop: CASGLVHLLGQGNTGELFF. CDR3 coding DNA: TGTGCTAGTGGTTTGGTACATCTTTTGGGACAGGGAAACACCGGGGAGCTGTTTTTT.